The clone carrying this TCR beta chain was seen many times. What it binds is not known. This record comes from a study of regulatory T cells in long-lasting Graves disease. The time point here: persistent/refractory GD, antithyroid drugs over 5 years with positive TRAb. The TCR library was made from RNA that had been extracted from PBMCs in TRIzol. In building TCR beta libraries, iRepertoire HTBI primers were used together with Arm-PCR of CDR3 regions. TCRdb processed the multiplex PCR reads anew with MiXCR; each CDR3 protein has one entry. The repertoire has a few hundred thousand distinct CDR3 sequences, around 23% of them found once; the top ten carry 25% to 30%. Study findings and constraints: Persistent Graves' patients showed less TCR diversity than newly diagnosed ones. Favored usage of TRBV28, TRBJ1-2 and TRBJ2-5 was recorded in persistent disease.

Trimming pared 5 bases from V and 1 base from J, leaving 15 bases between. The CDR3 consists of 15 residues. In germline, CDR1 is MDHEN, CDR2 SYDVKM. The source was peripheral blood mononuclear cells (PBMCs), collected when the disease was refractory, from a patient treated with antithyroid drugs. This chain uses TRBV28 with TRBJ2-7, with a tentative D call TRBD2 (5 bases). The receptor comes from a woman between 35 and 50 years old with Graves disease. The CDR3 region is CASSGRTADSYEQYF. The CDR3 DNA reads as TGTGCCAGCAGTGGACGTACAGCGGATTCCTACGAGCAGTACTTC.